These 19 T cell receptor beta chains originate from one sample sequenced in a study of OX40 agonist ivuxolimab in advanced cancers. TCRdb's table, derived via immunoSEQ multiplex PCR, lists solely in-frame clones and lacks some. Of tens of thousands of clones in the sample, just over 85% were seen once. The source was CD4+ or CD8+ T cells sorted from blood, collected in a trial of the OX40 agonist ivuxolimab. The receptors stem from an adult with an advanced solid tumor such as melanoma, head and neck, liver or kidney cancer.

The chain links TRBV5-6 to TRBJ2-1; unclear D gene. Trimming removed 4 bases at V and 4 bases at J, with 15 bases between. CDR1 and CDR2 from the germline V gene are SGHDT and YYEEEE. CDR3 length: 15 amino acids. The CDR3 region has the DNA TGTGCCAGCAGCGCTAGAATCCCCGGGTACAATGAGCAGTTCTTC. This encodes CASSARIPGYNEQFF.

This clone was counted once. V and J are TRBV9 and TRBJ2-1; D uncertain. The CDR3 has 13 residues. Looked up from germline, CDR1 is SGDLS and CDR2 is YYNGEE. The germline V and J ends were trimmed by 0 bases and 5 bases, with 6 bases remaining between them. The CDR3 reads CASSVDFDNEQFF. In nucleotides, the CDR3 is TGTGCCAGCAGCGTAGATTTTGACAATGAGCAGTTCTTC.

This clone was seen more than once but under ten times. The chain links TRBV28 to TRBJ1-3, with 9 positions matching TRBD1. Germline V gene lookup returns CDR1 MDHEN and CDR2 SYDVKM. The CDR3 contains 16 residues. J was trimmed by 5 bases and V by 5 bases; bases with no gene match: 10. The CDR3 sequence: CASSTQGAKARNTIYF. The CDR3 nucleotides are TGTGCCAGCAGTACACAGGGGGCGAAAGCGAGAAACACCATATATTTT.

The V call is TRBV5-1, the J call TRBJ2-5; TRBD2 matches 9 bases. Germline V CDR1 and CDR2: SGHRS, YFSETQ. This CDR3 has 15 amino acids. The ends lost 4 bases at V and 1 base at J; junction bases unmatched: 5. The CDR3 DNA reads TGCGCCAGCAGCCACCTGACTAGCGGCCAAGAGACCCAGTACTTC. Protein: CASSHLTSGQETQYF.

The V call is TRBV6-6, the J call TRBJ2-7; a possible D gene is TRBD1 (6 bases). V lost 2 bases and J 1 base, leaving 12 bases between the germline ends. Germline V lookup: CDR1 MNHNY, CDR2 SVGAGI (reference sequence). The CDR3 is 15 amino acids. The CDR3, as DNA: TGTGCCAGCAGTTACCCCATAGGGGGATCCTACGAGCAGTACTTC. Translation gives CASSYPIGGSYEQYF.

The chain links TRBV4-3 to TRBJ2-6; no firm D call. The CDR3 runs to 15 residues. V was shortened by 0 bases and J by 4 bases, with 7 bases between the two germline ends. Germline assignment: CDR1 LGHNA and CDR2 YSLEER. The CDR3 DNA reads as TGCGCCAGCAGCCAAGATCAAACCGGGGCCAACGTCCTGACTTTC. The encoded protein is CASSQDQTGANVLTF.

V and J are TRBV4-3 and TRBJ1-1; D uncertain. The ends were cut back, 4 bases at V and 9 bases at J, with 15 bases in the middle. Germline-derived CDR1 and CDR2 are LGHNA and YSLEER. The CDR3 is made up of 13 amino acids. CDR3 region: CASSPGSPWKAFF. The CDR3 DNA sequence: TGCGCCAGCAGCCCCGGGTCTCCCTGGAAAGCTTTCTTT.

Remarks on this clone: A junction boundary mismatches the germline segment, possibly from a read error. The chain uses TRBV7-2 and TRBJ2-7, with 9 nucleotides matching TRBD1. CDR1 and CDR2 from the germline V gene are SGHTA and FQGNSA. This CDR3 comprises 11 residues. The CDR3 nucleotides are TGTGCCAGCAGCCAATGCCGGACAGGGGACTTC. It translates to CASSQCRTGDF.

The rearrangement uses TRBV6-6 and TRBJ2-6; 7 bases fit TRBD2. Germline loops: CDR1 MNHNY, CDR2 SVGAGI (reference sequence). V trimming: 7 bases; J trimming: 4 bases; junction bases outside the gene matches: 4. This CDR3 is 14 amino acids long. The CDR3 is CASNGGSGANVLTF. The CDR3 DNA reads as TGTGCCAGCAACGGGGGGTCCGGGGCCAACGTCCTGACTTTC.

This rearrangement joins TRBV4-1 to TRBJ2-7; D is uncertain. V lost 1 base and J lost 1, with 5 bases in between. In germline, CDR1 is MGHRA, CDR2 YSYEKL. The CDR3 has 13 amino acids. The CDR3 bases are TGCGCCAGCAGCCAAGCGGCTTCCTACGAGCAGTACTTC. Translation gives CASSQAASYEQYF.

The V call is TRBV5-8, the J call TRBJ1-5, with 8 bases that match TRBD1. The CDR3 is made up of 15 amino acids. J was trimmed by 0 bases and V by 9 bases; bases with no gene match: 8. Germline V gene data show CDR1 as SGHTS and CDR2 as YDEGEE. The CDR3 bases are TGTGCCACAACAGGGGGGACATATAGCAATCAGCCCCAGCATTTT. Amino acid sequence: CATTGGTYSNQPQHF.

The chain has TRBV5-1 and TRBJ2-1; 10 bases are shared with TRBD1. The CDR3 runs to 17 residues. The V segment lost 0 bases and the J segment 7 bases; nucleotides outside the gene matches: 10. CDR1 and CDR2 from the germline V gene are SGHRS and YFSETQ. Here the CDR3 DNA reads TGCGCCAGCAGCTTGGGCGGCGGAGGGACAGGGGTGAATGAGCAGTTCTTC. It specifies CASSLGGGGTGVNEQFF.

In its sample, this clone was seen a few times. The chain is built from TRBV14 and TRBJ1-1; tentatively, D is TRBD1 (5 bases). The CDR3 loop spans 14 amino acids. Germline assignment: CDR1 SGHDN and CDR2 FVKESK. Trimming took off 1 base at V and 5 bases at J, with 11 bases between the two ends. The CDR3 region has the DNA TGTGCCAGCAGCCAAGTCGGGGGAGGAACTGAAGCTTTCTTT. This translates into CASSQVGGGTEAFF.

The chain employs TRBV2 and TRBJ1-1; no firm D call. V dropped 7 bases and J dropped 5 bases, with 20 bases sitting between them. CDR3 length equals 15 residues. Per germline, CDR1 SNHLY and CDR2 FYNNEI. The CDR3 DNA follows: TGTGCCAGCAAGGAGATGTCTGGGGTTTTGACTGAAGCTTTCTTT. Amino acids: CASKEMSGVLTEAFF.

The chain couples TRBV9 to TRBJ1-5; TRBD1 agrees at 7 bases. CDR1 and CDR2 from the germline V gene are SGDLS and YYNGEE. After removal of 3 bases from V and 1 base from J, the junction contained 4 bases not matched to a gene. The CDR3 totals 15 residues. CDR3 in amino acids: CASSAGTASNQPQHF. In nucleotides, the CDR3 is TGTGCCAGCAGCGCCGGGACAGCAAGCAATCAGCCCCAGCATTTT.

This clone was seen more than once but under ten times. The chain recombines TRBV2 with TRBJ1-5; D is uncertain. CDR1 and CDR2 from the germline V gene are SNHLY and FYNNEI. The length of the CDR3 is 13 residues. V shed 5 bases and J shed 4 bases, with 9 bases lying between them. Here the CDR3 DNA reads TGTGCCAGCAGTTCTGGGGAGAATCAGCCCCAGCATTTT. Translation: CASSSGENQPQHF.

The J gene is TRBJ2-2, the V gene TRBV7-3; D unclear. The V end lost 3 bases, the J end lost 1 base, and 15 bases lay between the germline ends. The CDR3 has 17 amino acids. Germline V gene sequence: CDR1 SGHTA, CDR2 FQGTGA. DNA for the CDR3: TGTGCCAGCAGCTTGAAGGTGAAGGGTATGAACACCGGGGAGCTGTTTTTT. The encoded protein is CASSLKVKGMNTGELFF.

The chain joins TRBV7-6 to TRBJ1-3; no clear D. Germline values: CDR1 SGHVS, CDR2 FNYEAQ. The V and J ends lost 5 bases and 2 bases respectively, with 1 base between them. The CDR3 has 11 amino acids. CDR3 sequence (DNA): TGTGCCAGCAGCCCTGGAAACACCATATATTTT. Translated, it gives CASSPGNTIYF.

This clone was found once. The CDR3 is CASSVVGEGEQYF. The CDR3, as DNA: TGTGCCAGCAGCGTAGTGGGGGAAGGCGAGCAGTACTTC. V usage is TRBV9 and J usage is TRBJ2-7; D may match TRBD1 or TRBD2 (5 bases each). V was shortened by 0 bases and J by 6 bases, with 10 bases between the two germline ends. Germline V gene data show CDR1 as SGDLS and CDR2 as YYNGEE. This CDR3 spans 13 amino acids.